The present entry profiles one TCR beta chain with its context. This entry is derived from a study of blood T cell repertoires in COVID-19. Study summary: Donors in the United States, Italy and Spain gave samples during acute or convalescent COVID-19. PBMCs, B-cell-depleted T cells, or T cells were the source of the cDNA or gDNA that made up the material.

V lost 4 bases and J lost 7, with 23 bases in between. The CDR3 runs to 17 residues. From germline, CDR1 is MDHEN and CDR2 SYDVKM. Assay used: immunoSEQ multiplex PCR; TCRdb lists only in-frame clones, some missing. The repertoire includes 200,000 to 250,000 clones, approximately 91% of them detected once, and 2% to 2.5% sits in the top ten. J is TRBJ2-1 and V is TRBV28, with D tentatively TRBD2 (7 bases). The source material was peripheral blood. The sequence came from a middle-aged woman who had recovered from COVID-19. CDR3 loop: CASSSPGGGLAGNEQFF. DNA for the CDR3: TGTGCCAGCAGTTCCCCTGGGGGGGGCCTCGCGGGAAATGAGCAGTTCTTC.